These 29 T cell receptor beta chains came from one sample sequenced in a study of response to subunit inactivated influenza vaccine. TCRdb fed the RT-PCR reads into MiXCR, producing one record per CDR3 protein. The table lists 170,000 or so distinct CDR3 sequences, about 10% of them singletons, with about a third in the top ten. Sequences were derived from CD8+ T cells sorted from PBMCs, sampled less than 30 months after vaccination. The receptor set was obtained from a man in his fifties or sixties who received an inactivated influenza vaccine.

The chain couples TRBV24-1 to TRBJ2-1, with 11 bases identical to TRBD1. V shed 9 bases and J 10 bases; nucleotides not matched to a gene: 4. The CDR3 covers 12 residues. Looked up from germline, CDR1 is KGHDR and CDR2 is SFDVKD. The CDR3 loop is CATGTGGGEQFF. As DNA, the CDR3 is TGTGCCACCGGGACAGGGGGTGGGGAGCAGTTCTTC.

This clonotype was seen many times. The chain employs TRBV25-1 and TRBJ2-2; D gene ambiguous. Germline V gives CDR1 MGHDK, CDR2 SYGVNS. V was pared by 4 bases and J by 3 bases, with 6 bases between. The CDR3 loop spans 13 amino acids. CDR3 bases: TGTGCCAGCAGTGCTTACTACACCGGGGAGCTGTTTTTT. Residues: CASSAYYTGELFF. Based on the CDR3 plus reference TRBV25-1 and TRBJ2-2, the full variable domain is EADIYQTPRYLVIGTGKKITLECSQTMGHDKMYWYQQDPGMELHLIHYSYGVNSTEKGDLSSESTVSRIRTEHFPLTLESARPSHTSQYLCASSAYYTGELFFGEGSRLTVL.

V usage is TRBV28 and J usage is TRBJ2-6; 10 bases line up with TRBD1. This CDR3 contains 15 residues. The V gene's germline CDR1 is MDHEN and CDR2 SYDVKM. Unmatched junction bases numbered 8, after V lost 5 bases and J lost 10 bases. DNA for the CDR3: TGTGCCAGCAGTCCCCTGAGGACAGGGGGGAACGTCCTGACTTTC. Protein: CASSPLRTGGNVLTF.

This chain joins TRBV20-1 and TRBJ2-7; weak D call: TRBD2 (5 bases). Germline-derived CDR1 and CDR2 are DFQATT and SNEGSKA (reference sequence). Deletions cut 6 bases from V and 3 bases from J, with 9 bases between. This CDR3 has 11 amino acids. CDR3 in DNA: TGCAGTGCGAGCGGTGACTACGAGCAGTACTTC. Translation: CSASGDYEQYF.

The chain has TRBV15 and TRBJ2-1, with D possibly being TRBD1 or TRBD2 (6 bases each). The germline gives CDR1 LNHNV, CDR2 YYDKDF (reference sequence). The CDR3 is 14 amino acids. V shed 6 bases and J shed 9 bases, with 18 bases lying between them. The CDR3 DNA follows: TGTGCCACCAGAGTTCTAGGGGGGCAAGGTGAGCAGTTCTTC. Its translation: CATRVLGGQGEQFF.

This chain uses TRBV9 with TRBJ2-2; D is possibly TRBD1 (6 bases). CDR3 length: 15 amino acids. Germline loops: CDR1 SGDLS, CDR2 YYNGEE. V lost 0 bases to trimming and J lost 4 bases, with 10 bases between them. CDR3 bases: TGTGCCAGCAGCGTAGTTTGGGGGCCCACCGGGGAGCTGTTTTTT. Translating it yields CASSVVWGPTGELFF. Looking up the rest from reference TRBV9 and TRBJ2-2 gives the full variable domain: DSGVTQTPKHLITATGQRVTLRCSPRSGDLSVYWYQQSLDQGLQFLIQYYNGEERAKGNILERFSAQQFPDLHSELNLSSLELGDSALYFCASSVVWGPTGELFFGEGSRLTVL.

This clonotype was seen only a few times. V is TRBV28 and J is TRBJ1-5; perhaps TRBD1 as D (5 bases). V was shortened by 5 bases and J by 3 bases, with 14 bases between the two germline ends. From germline, CDR1 is MDHEN and CDR2 SYDVKM. The CDR3 has 15 residues. The CDR3 nucleotides are TGTGCCAGCAGTATAACGTCGGGGGTCAATCAGCCCCAGCATTTT. It specifies CASSITSGVNQPQHF. Full variable domain (missing parts from reference TRBV28 and TRBJ1-5): DVKVTQSSRYLVKRTGEKVFLECVQDMDHENMFWYRQDPGLGLRLIYFSYDVKMKEKGDIPEGYSVSREKKERFSLILESASTNQTSMYLCASSITSGVNQPQHFGDGTRLSIL.

The chain joins TRBV20-1 to TRBJ2-3; 11 bases are a match to TRBD2. The CDR3 loop spans 14 amino acids. The germline V gene has CDR1 DFQATT and CDR2 SNEGSKA (reference sequence). V was clipped by 6 bases and J by 3 bases; unmatched bases: 5. In nucleotides, the CDR3 is TGCAGTGCGAGGGGACTAGCGGTGACAGATACGCAGTATTTT. This encodes CSARGLAVTDTQYF.

This clonotype appeared a few times. The chain couples TRBV6-5 to TRBJ1-2; maybe TRBD1 (5 bases). Germline CDR1 and CDR2: MNHEY and SVGAGI. The CDR3 covers 13 residues. V was clipped by 2 bases and J by 2 bases, with 6 bases between them. In DNA, the CDR3 is TGTGCCAGCAGTTACCGACAGAACTATGGCTACACCTTC. Protein product: CASSYRQNYGYTF.

The sample holds one count of this clonotype. The rearrangement links TRBV9 to TRBJ2-1; D perhaps matches TRBD2 (6 bases). The CDR3 sequence is 12 residues long. Germline lookup yields CDR1 SGDLS and CDR2 YYNGEE. V dropped 3 bases and J dropped 7 bases, with 8 bases sitting between them. The CDR3 protein is CASSGGDNEQFF. The CDR3, as DNA: TGTGCCAGCAGCGGGGGGGATAATGAGCAGTTCTTC.

This clonotype came up a few times. The V gene is TRBV29-1, the J gene TRBJ2-7; tentatively, D is TRBD2 (6 bases). The V and J ends lost 6 bases and 0 bases respectively, with 12 bases between them. Germline V CDR1 and CDR2: SQVTM, ANQGSEA. The CDR3 extends over 13 amino acids. The CDR3 loop reads CSVGRGHSYEQYF. In DNA form, the CDR3 reads TGCAGCGTGGGGCGGGGCCACTCCTACGAGCAGTACTTC.

This clonotype was seen a handful of times. The rearrangement uses TRBV11-1 and TRBJ2-6; the D gene is possibly TRBD2 (6 bases). Germline CDR1 and CDR2: SGHAT and FQDESV (reference sequence). CDR3 length: 20 amino acids. The ends were cut back, 6 bases at V and 2 bases at J, with 26 bases in the middle. Written as DNA, the CDR3 is TGTGCCAGCAGTCCGCCGGGACTTCCTTCTCTGGCTCCTGGGGCCAACGTCCTGACTTTC. The encoded protein is CASSPPGLPSLAPGANVLTF.

V gene TRBV20-1 combines with J gene TRBJ2-7, with no clear D. Germline CDR1 reads DFQATT; CDR2 reads SNEGSKA (reference sequence). This CDR3 is built from 13 residues. V was cut by 3 bases and J by 0 bases, with 9 bases left in between. In DNA form, the CDR3 reads TGCAGTGCTAGCCCGGCGTTCTCCTACGAGCAGTACTTC. Translation: CSASPAFSYEQYF.

This chain links TRBV6-5 with TRBJ1-5; tentatively, D is TRBD1 (6 bases). Trimming removed 4 bases at V and 0 bases at J, with 10 bases between. The CDR3 sequence is 15 residues long. The germline gives CDR1 MNHEY, CDR2 SVGAGI. Here the CDR3 reads CASSSGHYSNQPQHF. The CDR3 DNA reads as TGTGCCAGCAGTTCGGGACATTATAGCAATCAGCCCCAGCATTTT.

This clonotype was picked up many times. The chain joins TRBV12-3 or TRBV12-4 to TRBJ2-1; 9 nucleotides line up with TRBD2. This CDR3 is 17 amino acids long. The V gene end was trimmed by 5 bases and the J gene end by 4 bases; junction bases not matched to a gene: 12. CDR3 DNA sequence: TGTGCCAGCAGTATACGGGCTAGCGGGGTTTTGTACAATGAGCAGTTCTTC. It yields the protein CASSIRASGVLYNEQFF.

This clonotype was seen more than once but under ten times. This sequence joins TRBV11-2 and TRBJ2-1; 7 bases are a match to TRBD2. The CDR3 length is 14 residues. The J segment lost 8 bases and the V segment lost 1 base, leaving 5 bases of the junction unmatched. The germline V gene encodes CDR1 SGHAT and CDR2 FQNNGV. CDR3 region: CASSLGTSFHEQFF. The CDR3 DNA follows: TGTGCCAGCAGCTTAGGGACTAGTTTCCATGAGCAGTTCTTC.

This chain joins TRBV6-1 and TRBJ2-7; 7 nucleotides line up with TRBD1. The J segment lost 3 bases and the V segment lost 5 bases, leaving 7 bases of the junction unmatched. CDR1 and CDR2 (germline): MNHNS, SASEGT. The CDR3 contains 14 residues. The CDR3 region has the DNA TGTGCCAGCAGTCCATGGGACAGCCACTACGAGCAGTACTTC. Translating gives CASSPWDSHYEQYF.

Only a few counts were recorded for this clonotype. This chain links TRBV4-3 with TRBJ2-3, with 7 bases fitting TRBD2. Unmatched junction bases numbered 1, after V lost 0 bases and J lost 1 base. This CDR3 contains 15 residues. CDR1 and CDR2 from the germline V gene are LGHNA and YSLEER. The CDR3 protein is CASSQDAGGTDTQYF. The CDR3 DNA reads as TGCGCCAGCAGCCAAGATGCGGGGGGCACAGATACGCAGTATTTT.

This clonotype was recorded a few times. The rearrangement links TRBV28 to TRBJ2-1, with TRBD2 matching over 9 bases. This CDR3 is built from 13 residues. The junction had 4 bases not matched to a gene; V was cut back by 6 bases and J by 7 bases. Germline assignment: CDR1 MDHEN and CDR2 SYDVKM. In DNA form, the CDR3 reads TGTGCCAGCAGGGCTAGCGGGAAGAATGAGCAGTTCTTC. The encoded protein is CASRASGKNEQFF.

The chain is built from TRBV5-1 and TRBJ1-2; 7 bases agree with TRBD1. Germline V gene sequence: CDR1 SGHRS, CDR2 YFSETQ. The CDR3 sequence is 14 residues long. V trimming: 4 bases; J trimming: 4 bases; junction bases outside the gene matches: 7. The CDR3 spells CASSAGQTIYGYTF. CDR3 nucleotide sequence: TGCGCCAGCAGCGCGGGACAGACCATCTATGGCTACACCTTC.

The chain is built from TRBV14 and TRBJ2-7; no clear D gene. Germline V CDR1 and CDR2: SGHDN, FVKESK. This CDR3 is built from 12 residues. V dropped 3 bases and J dropped 3 bases, with 6 bases sitting between them. The chain's CDR3 is CASSQEDYEQYF. The DNA for the CDR3 is TGTGCCAGCAGCCAGGAAGACTACGAGCAGTACTTC.

The chain is built from TRBV6-2 or TRBV6-3 and TRBJ1-1, with a possible D match to TRBD1 (6 bases). CDR3 size: 15 residues. The germline V and J ends were trimmed by 2 bases and 4 bases, with 14 bases remaining between them. Germline V gene sequence: CDR1 MNHEY, CDR2 SVGEGT. CDR3 nucleotide sequence: TGTGCCAGCAGTTACATGATCGGAGGGGGCACTGAAGCTTTCTTT. Its translation: CASSYMIGGGTEAFF.

This clonotype was detected only a few times. V is TRBV15 and J is TRBJ1-4, with a tentative D call TRBD1 (6 bases). The V end was cut by 6 bases, the J end by 8 bases, with 19 bases between. Germline assignment: CDR1 LNHNV and CDR2 YYDKDF (reference sequence). This CDR3 is built from 15 residues. As DNA, the CDR3 is TGTGCCACCAGTAACGACAGGAGCGCAAACGAAAAACTGTTTTTT. Its translation: CATSNDRSANEKLFF. The entire variable domain, with the rest obtained from reference TRBV15 and TRBJ1-4, is as follows: DAMVIQNPRYQVTQFGKPVTLSCSQTLNHNVMYWYQQKSSQAPKLLFHYYDKDFNNEADTPDNFQSRRPNTSFCFLDIRSPGLGDTAMYLCATSNDRSANEKLFFGSGTQLSVL.

This clonotype was detected only a few times. V gene TRBV9 combines with J gene TRBJ2-1; the D is unclear. This CDR3 has 12 amino acids. Germline CDR1 reads SGDLS; CDR2 reads YYNGEE. Trimming shortened V by 7 bases and J by 1 base, and 6 bases separated the two germline ends. The CDR3 loop is CASGQSYNEQFF. CDR3 in DNA: TGTGCCAGCGGGCAGTCCTACAATGAGCAGTTCTTC. The variable domain in full, completed from reference TRBV9 and TRBJ2-1, reads DSGVTQTPKHLITATGQRVTLRCSPRSGDLSVYWYQQSLDQGLQFLIQYYNGEERAKGNILERFSAQQFPDLHSELNLSSLELGDSALYFCASGQSYNEQFFGPGTRLTVL.

This chain uses TRBV4-1 with TRBJ2-2; either TRBD1 or TRBD2 may fit D (5 bases each). Germline V CDR1 and CDR2: MGHRA, YSYEKL. This CDR3 has 17 amino acids. Trimming took off 0 bases at V and 0 bases at J, with 11 bases between the two ends. The CDR3: CASSQESWGTNTGELFF. DNA of the CDR3: TGCGCCAGCAGCCAAGAAAGTTGGGGGACGAACACCGGGGAGCTGTTTTTT.

This clonotype has a single count. This chain connects TRBV6-1 to TRBJ1-1, with a possible D match to TRBD1 (6 bases). CDR3 size: 15 residues. Trimming stripped 10 bases from V and 1 base from J, with 19 bases between. CDR1 and CDR2 from the germline V gene are MNHNS and SASEGT. For the CDR3, the DNA is TGTGCCACTACGGGCCGGGGGCGAGGGAACACTGAAGCTTTCTTT. Protein product: CATTGRGRGNTEAFF.

This rearrangement joins TRBV28 to TRBJ1-4; D may be TRBD1 (5 bases). CDR1 and CDR2 (germline): MDHEN, SYDVKM. V was cut by 7 bases and J by 10 bases, with 28 bases left in between. This CDR3 has 17 amino acids. CDR3 protein: CASTETDTYQGVGKLFF. The DNA of the CDR3 is TGTGCCAGCACAGAGACGGACACGTACCAAGGGGTTGGAAAACTGTTTTTT. The variable domain in full, with the rest retrieved from reference TRBV28 and TRBJ1-4, is DVKVTQSSRYLVKRTGEKVFLECVQDMDHENMFWYRQDPGLGLRLIYFSYDVKMKEKGDIPEGYSVSREKKERFSLILESASTNQTSMYLCASTETDTYQGVGKLFFGSGTQLSVL.

The V gene is TRBV6-2 or TRBV6-3, the J gene TRBJ2-1, with 7 bases aligning to TRBD2. Germline V gene sequence: CDR1 MNHEY, CDR2 SVGEGT. This CDR3 has 13 amino acids. The junction had 8 bases not matched to a gene; V was cut back by 7 bases and J by 8 bases. The DNA for the CDR3 is TGTGCCAGCACGGGGGGAACGTGGGATGAGCAGTTCTTC. As protein: CASTGGTWDEQFF.

This clonotype was detected a few times. The chain couples TRBV27 to TRBJ2-7; D perhaps matches TRBD1 (6 bases). This CDR3 is built from 16 residues. Germline-derived CDR1 and CDR2 are MNHEY and SMNVEV (reference sequence). Trimming removed 6 bases at V and 2 bases at J, with 20 bases between. CDR3 amino acids: CASSLAGTWSAYEQYF. The DNA for the CDR3 is TGTGCCAGCAGCCTAGCCGGGACATGGAGTGCCTACGAGCAGTACTTC.